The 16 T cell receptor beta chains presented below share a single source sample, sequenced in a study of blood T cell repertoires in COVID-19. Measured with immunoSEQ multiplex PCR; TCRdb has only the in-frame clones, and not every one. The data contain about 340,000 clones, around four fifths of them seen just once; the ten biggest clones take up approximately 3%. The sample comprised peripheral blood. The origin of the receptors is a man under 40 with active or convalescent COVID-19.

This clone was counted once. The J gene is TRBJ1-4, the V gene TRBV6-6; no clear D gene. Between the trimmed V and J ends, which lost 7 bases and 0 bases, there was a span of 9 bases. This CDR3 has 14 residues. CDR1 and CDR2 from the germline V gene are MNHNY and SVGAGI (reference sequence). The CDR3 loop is CASMGSATNEKLFF. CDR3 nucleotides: TGTGCCAGCATGGGCAGTGCAACTAATGAAAAACTGTTTTTT.

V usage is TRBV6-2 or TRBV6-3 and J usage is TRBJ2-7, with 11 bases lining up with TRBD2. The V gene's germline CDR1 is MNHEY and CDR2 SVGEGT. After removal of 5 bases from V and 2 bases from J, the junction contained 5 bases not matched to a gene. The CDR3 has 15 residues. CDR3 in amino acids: CASSRGLAGPYEQYF. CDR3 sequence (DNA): TGTGCCAGCAGTCGAGGACTAGCGGGCCCCTACGAGCAGTACTTC.

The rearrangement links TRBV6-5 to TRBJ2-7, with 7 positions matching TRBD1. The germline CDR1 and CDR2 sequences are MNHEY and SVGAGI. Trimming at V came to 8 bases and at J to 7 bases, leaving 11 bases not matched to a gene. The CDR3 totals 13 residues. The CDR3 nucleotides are TGTGCCAGCCTAGGCAGGGGGTTCGGGGAGCAGTACTTC. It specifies CASLGRGFGEQYF.

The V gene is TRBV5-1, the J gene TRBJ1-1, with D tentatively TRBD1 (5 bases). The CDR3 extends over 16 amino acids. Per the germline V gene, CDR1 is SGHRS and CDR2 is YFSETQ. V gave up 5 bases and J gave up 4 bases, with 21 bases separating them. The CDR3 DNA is TGCGCCAGCAGTCATAGCCCCGACAGCAGCCTCACTGAAGCTTTCTTT. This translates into CASSHSPDSSLTEAFF.

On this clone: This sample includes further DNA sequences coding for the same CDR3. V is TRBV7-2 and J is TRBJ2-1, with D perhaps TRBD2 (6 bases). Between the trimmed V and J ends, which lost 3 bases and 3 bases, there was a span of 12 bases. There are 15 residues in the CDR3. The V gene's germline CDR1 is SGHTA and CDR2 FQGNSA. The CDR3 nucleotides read TGTGCCAGCAGCTTTAGTGGGACTGGCTACAATGAGCAGTTCTTC. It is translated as CASSFSGTGYNEQFF.

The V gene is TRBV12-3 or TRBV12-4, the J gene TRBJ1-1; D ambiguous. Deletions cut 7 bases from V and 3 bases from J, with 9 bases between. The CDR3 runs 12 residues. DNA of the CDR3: TGTGCCAGCACGCCTGAGGACACTGAAGCTTTCTTT. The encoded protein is CASTPEDTEAFF.

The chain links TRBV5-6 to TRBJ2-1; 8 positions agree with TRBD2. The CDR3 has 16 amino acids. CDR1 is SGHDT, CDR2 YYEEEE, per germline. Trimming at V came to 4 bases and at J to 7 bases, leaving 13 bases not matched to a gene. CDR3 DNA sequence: TGTGCCAGCAGCCCGGCGGCGCGGGGGGCCCATAATGAGCAGTTCTTC. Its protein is CASSPAARGAHNEQFF. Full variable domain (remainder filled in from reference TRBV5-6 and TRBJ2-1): DAGVTQSPTHLIKTRGQQVTLRCSPKSGHDTVSWYQQALGQGPQFIFQYYEEEERQRGNFPDRFSGHQFPNYSSELNVNALLLGDSALYLCASSPAARGAHNEQFFGPGTRLTVL.

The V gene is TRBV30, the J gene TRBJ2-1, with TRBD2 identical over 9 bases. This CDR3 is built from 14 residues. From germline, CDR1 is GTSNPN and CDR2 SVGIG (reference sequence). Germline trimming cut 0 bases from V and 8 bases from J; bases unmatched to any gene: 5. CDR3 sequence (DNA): TGTGCCTGGAGTGTCGGACTAGCGTTCGATGAGCAGTTCTTC. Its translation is CAWSVGLAFDEQFF.

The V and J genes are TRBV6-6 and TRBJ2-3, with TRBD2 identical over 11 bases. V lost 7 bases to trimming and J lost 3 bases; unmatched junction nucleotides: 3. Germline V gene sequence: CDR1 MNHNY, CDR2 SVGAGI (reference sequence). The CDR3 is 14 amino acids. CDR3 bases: TGTGCCAGCAACCTAGCGGGAGGAACAGATACGCAGTATTTT. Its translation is CASNLAGGTDTQYF.

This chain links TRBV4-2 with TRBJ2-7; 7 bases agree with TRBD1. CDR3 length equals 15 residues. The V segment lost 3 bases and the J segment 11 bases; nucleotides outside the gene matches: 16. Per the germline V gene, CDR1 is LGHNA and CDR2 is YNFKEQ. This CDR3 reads CASSQGWGPDREEYF. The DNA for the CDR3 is TGTGCCAGCAGCCAGGGGTGGGGCCCCGACAGGGAAGAGTACTTC.

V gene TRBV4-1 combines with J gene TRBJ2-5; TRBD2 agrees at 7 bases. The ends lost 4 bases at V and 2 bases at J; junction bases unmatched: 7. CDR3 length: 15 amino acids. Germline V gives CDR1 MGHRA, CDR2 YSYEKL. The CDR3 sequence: CASSRAGGSQETQYF. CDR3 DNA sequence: TGCGCCAGCAGCCGAGCCGGGGGGTCACAAGAGACCCAGTACTTC.

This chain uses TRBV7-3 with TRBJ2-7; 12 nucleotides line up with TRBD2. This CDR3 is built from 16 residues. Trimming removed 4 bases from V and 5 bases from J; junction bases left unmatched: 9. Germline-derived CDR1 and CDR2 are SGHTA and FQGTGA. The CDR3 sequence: CASSSDPSGRVNEQYF. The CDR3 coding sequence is TGTGCCAGCAGCTCAGACCCTAGCGGGAGGGTTAACGAGCAGTACTTC.

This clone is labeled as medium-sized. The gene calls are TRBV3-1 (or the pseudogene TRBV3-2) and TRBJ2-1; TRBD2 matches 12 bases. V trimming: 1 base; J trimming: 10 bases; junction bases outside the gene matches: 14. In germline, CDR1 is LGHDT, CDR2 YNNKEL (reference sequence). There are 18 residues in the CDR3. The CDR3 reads CASSQAGVLAGGRGEQFF. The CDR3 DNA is TGTGCCAGCAGCCAAGCGGGAGTACTAGCGGGAGGAAGGGGGGAGCAGTTCTTC.

CDR3: CASSLPGGESFSTDTQYF. The CDR3 DNA reads as TGTGCCAGCAGCCTACCTGGGGGGGAGTCCTTTAGCACAGATACGCAGTATTTT. The rearrangement uses TRBV25-1 and TRBJ2-3; 7 nucleotides agree with TRBD2. The V gene end was trimmed by 6 bases and the J gene end by 0 bases; junction bases not matched to a gene: 15. The CDR3 extends over 18 amino acids. Looked up from germline, CDR1 is MGHDK and CDR2 is SYGVNS.

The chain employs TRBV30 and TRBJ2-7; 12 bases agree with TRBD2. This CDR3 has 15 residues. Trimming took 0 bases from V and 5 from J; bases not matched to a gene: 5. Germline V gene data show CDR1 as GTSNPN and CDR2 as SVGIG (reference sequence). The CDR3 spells CAWSVGRLAGDEQYF. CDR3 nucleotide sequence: TGTGCCTGGAGTGTGGGCCGACTAGCGGGGGACGAGCAGTACTTC.

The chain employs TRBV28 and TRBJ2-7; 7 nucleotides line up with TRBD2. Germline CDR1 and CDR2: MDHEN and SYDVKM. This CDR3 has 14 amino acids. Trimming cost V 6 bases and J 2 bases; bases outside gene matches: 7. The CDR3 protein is CASRYRGGTYEQYF. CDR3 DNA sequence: TGTGCCAGCAGGTACCGGGGAGGGACCTACGAGCAGTACTTC. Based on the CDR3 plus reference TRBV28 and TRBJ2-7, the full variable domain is DVKVTQSSRYLVKRTGEKVFLECVQDMDHENMFWYRQDPGLGLRLIYFSYDVKMKEKGDIPEGYSVSREKKERFSLILESASTNQTSMYLCASRYRGGTYEQYFGPGTRLTVT.